Below, 20 T cell receptor beta chains from the same sample are listed, as sequenced in a study of blood T cell repertoires in COVID-19. Sequencing was performed with immunoSEQ multiplex PCR; in TCRdb, only in-frame clones are kept and a portion is missing. In the table there are 100,000 to 150,000 clones, roughly 85% of which are singletons. The sample consisted of peripheral blood. The receptors shown here come from a human donor in a cohort sampled during active COVID-19.

For the CDR3, the DNA is TGTGCCAGCAGCTTAGACCGGAGAAGCGGCTATGGCTACACCTTC. As protein: CASSLDRRSGYGYTF. The chain employs TRBV7-9 and TRBJ1-2; D not certain. Trimming stripped 1 base from V and 4 bases from J, with 13 bases between. CDR1 is SEHNR and CDR2 is FQNEAQ in the germline V gene (reference sequence). CDR3 size: 15 residues.

The chain combines TRBV28 with TRBJ1-6, with TRBD1 matching 7 bases. V shed 3 bases and J 10 bases; nucleotides not matched to a gene: 12. Germline CDR1 and CDR2: MDHEN and SYDVKM. The CDR3 is made up of 16 amino acids. CDR3 nucleotide sequence: TGTGCCAGCAGTTTCTCAGGAGGGGGCGCTTTATCACCCCTCCACTTT. The encoded protein is CASSFSGGGALSPLHF.

CDR3 residues: CASSPLFARGVEQYF. DNA of the CDR3: TGTGCCAGCAGCCCCTTATTCGCTCGGGGAGTAGAGCAGTACTTC. The V and J genes are TRBV7-6 and TRBJ2-7; TRBD2 might be the D (5 bases). This CDR3 region has 15 residues. The V gene's germline CDR1 is SGHVS and CDR2 FNYEAQ. Trimming pared 5 bases from V and 7 bases from J, leaving 21 bases between.

The rearrangement links TRBV5-4 to TRBJ1-2, with 8 bases lining up with TRBD1. The CDR3 sequence is 15 residues long. Germline CDR1 reads SGHNT; CDR2 reads YYREEE (reference sequence). After removal of 5 bases from V and 6 bases from J, the junction contained 12 bases not matched to a gene. CDR3 DNA: TGTGCCAGCAGATCATTGGGGGGGACAGGCGATGGCTACACCTTC. Amino acids: CASRSLGGTGDGYTF.

The chain is built from TRBV4-3 and TRBJ2-4; 8 bases agree with TRBD1. Germline V gives CDR1 LGHNA, CDR2 YSLEER. The V gene end was trimmed by 0 bases and the J gene end by 6 bases; junction bases not matched to a gene: 4. This CDR3 has 15 amino acids. CDR3 amino acids: CASSQDRGRRNIQYF. The CDR3 nucleotides read TGCGCCAGCAGCCAAGACAGGGGGCGAAGAAACATTCAGTACTTC.

The chain carries TRBV5-5 and TRBJ1-6, with D possibly being TRBD1 (5 bases). This CDR3 region has 18 residues. V gave up 4 bases and J gave up 8 bases, with 25 bases separating them. CDR1 and CDR2 from the germline V gene are SGHKS and YYEKEE (reference sequence). CDR3: CASSPQPGFGGVDSPLHF. The CDR3 nucleotides read TGTGCCAGCAGCCCCCAGCCAGGGTTTGGTGGAGTTGATTCACCCCTCCACTTT.

This clone was counted between two and nine times. This rearrangement joins TRBV30 to TRBJ1-1, with 10 bases fitting TRBD1. The CDR3 has 14 amino acids. V lost 1 base to trimming and J lost 1 base; unmatched junction nucleotides: 0. From germline, CDR1 is GTSNPN and CDR2 SVGIG (reference sequence). The CDR3 sequence: CAWSGDRGNTEAFF. The CDR3 DNA reads as TGTGCCTGGAGTGGGGACAGGGGGAACACTGAAGCTTTCTTT. Using reference TRBV30 and TRBJ1-1 for the parts outside the CDR3, the full variable domain is SQTIHQWPATLVQPVGSPLSLECTVEGTSNPNLYWYRQAAGRGLQLLFYSVGIGQISSEVPQNLSASRPQDRQFILSSKKLLLSDSGFYLCAWSGDRGNTEAFFGQGTRLTVV.

The V call is TRBV5-1, the J call TRBJ2-2; D remains ambiguous. CDR1 is SGHRS and CDR2 is YFSETQ in the germline V gene. The CDR3 extends over 18 amino acids. V gave up 0 bases and J gave up 1 base, with 16 bases separating them. CDR3 loop: CASSLAAVTVMNTGELFF. DNA of the CDR3: TGCGCCAGCAGCTTGGCCGCCGTCACTGTGATGAACACCGGGGAGCTGTTTTTT.

Concerning this clone: Different DNA sequences within this sample yield the same CDR3. The rearrangement uses TRBV28 and TRBJ2-7, with D maybe TRBD2 (6 bases). The CDR3 runs 16 residues. The ends were cut back, 6 bases at V and 0 bases at J, with 18 bases in the middle. The germline V gene has CDR1 MDHEN and CDR2 SYDVKM. CDR3: CASSLQEGGISYEQYF. As DNA, the CDR3 is TGTGCCAGCAGCCTCCAGGAGGGTGGAATCTCCTACGAGCAGTACTTC.

The rearrangement links TRBV7-2 to TRBJ1-2; 9 bases are a match to TRBD1. After removal of 1 base from V and 8 bases from J, the junction contained 5 bases not matched to a gene. The CDR3 length is 14 residues. Germline lookup yields CDR1 SGHTA and CDR2 FQGNSA. This CDR3 is CASSLVRGQGGYTF. CDR3 nucleotides: TGTGCCAGCAGCTTAGTAAGGGGACAGGGAGGCTACACCTTC.

The chain is built from TRBV27 and TRBJ1-4, with D tentatively TRBD1 (6 bases). The CDR3 has 15 residues. V gave up 4 bases and J gave up 7 bases, with 16 bases separating them. The germline V gene has CDR1 MNHEY and CDR2 SMNVEV (reference sequence). For the CDR3, the DNA is TGTGCCAGCAGTTCCAACCGGGGAGGGGGTGAAAAACTGTTTTTT. As protein: CASSSNRGGGEKLFF.

The J gene is TRBJ2-2, the V gene TRBV11-2; weak D call: TRBD1 (6 bases). Trimming shortened V by 6 bases and J by 7 bases, and 15 bases separated the two germline ends. CDR1 and CDR2 (germline): SGHAT, FQNNGV. The CDR3 has 14 amino acids. CDR3 amino acids: CASRKTDSIGELFF. CDR3 DNA: TGTGCCAGCAGAAAAACGGACAGCATCGGGGAGCTGTTTTTT.

This clone showed up just once. The gene calls are TRBV19 and TRBJ2-2; 7 bases are shared with TRBD1. The germline V gene has CDR1 LNHDA and CDR2 SQIVND (reference sequence). V dropped 7 bases and J dropped 3; count of bases not matched to a gene: 8. The CDR3 sequence is 15 residues long. The CDR3 loop is CASNTGESYTGELFF. The CDR3 coding sequence is TGTGCCAGTAACACAGGGGAATCGTACACCGGGGAGCTGTTTTTT.

The rearrangement joins TRBV4-2 to TRBJ1-2, with 10 bases matching TRBD1. The germline CDR1 and CDR2 sequences are LGHNA and YNFKEQ. This CDR3 comprises 15 residues. After removal of 4 bases from V and 3 bases from J, the junction contained 5 bases not matched to a gene. For the CDR3, the DNA is TGTGCCAGCAGCCCGCCGGGACAGGGGTACTATGGCTACACCTTC. It translates to CASSPPGQGYYGYTF.

The rearrangement uses TRBV2 and TRBJ1-2; D not resolved. Germline CDR1 reads SNHLY; CDR2 reads FYNNEI. The CDR3 is 11 residues long. V was shortened by 6 bases and J by 7 bases, with 9 bases between the two germline ends. In DNA form, the CDR3 reads TGTGCCAGCAGCCCCCAGTTTGGCTACACCTTC. It translates to CASSPQFGYTF.

The chain uses TRBV6-4 and TRBJ2-1, with 7 bases aligning to TRBD2. V shed 6 bases and J 8 bases; nucleotides not matched to a gene: 4. Germline V gene sequence: CDR1 MRHNA, CDR2 SNTAGT. The CDR3 runs 12 residues. CDR3 nucleotide sequence: TGTGCCAGCAGCCCGGGAGGCGATGAGCAGTTCTTC. This codes for CASSPGGDEQFF.

CDR3 residues: CASQTSQETQYF. CDR3 DNA sequence: TGTGCCAGCCAGACTTCTCAAGAGACCCAGTACTTC. The chain uses TRBV2 and TRBJ2-5; D ambiguous. Trimming cost V 8 bases and J 2 bases, with 9 bases left between them. Germline-derived CDR1 and CDR2 are SNHLY and FYNNEI. This CDR3 is 12 amino acids long.

Worth noting for this clone: Other DNA sequences of this sample code for an identical CDR3. The V and J genes are TRBV5-1 and TRBJ1-2; 8 bases match TRBD1. CDR3 size: 15 residues. V shed 3 bases, J shed 2 bases, and the junction held 6 bases outside the gene matches. CDR1 SGHRS and CDR2 YFSETQ come from the germline V gene. CDR3 in DNA: TGCGCCAGCAGCTGGGGGACAGGCCAAAACTATGGCTACACCTTC. It specifies CASSWGTGQNYGYTF.

The rearrangement joins TRBV10-3 to TRBJ2-3; 9 nucleotides match TRBD1. The V and J ends lost 10 bases and 1 base, in that order; junction bases with no gene match: 6. This CDR3 spans 14 amino acids. Germline loops: CDR1 ENHRY, CDR2 SYGVKD. The CDR3 here is CATRTGDGTDTQYF. Written as DNA, the CDR3 is TGTGCCACCCGGACAGGGGATGGCACAGATACGCAGTATTTT.

This sequence joins TRBV7-6 and TRBJ2-3; a weak D match, TRBD2 (5 bases). V lost 1 base and J lost 8, with 22 bases in between. The CDR3 is made up of 17 amino acids. Germline V gives CDR1 SGHVS, CDR2 FNYEAQ. The CDR3 region is CASSLEVSAPRGGTQYF. The CDR3 DNA sequence: TGTGCCAGCAGCTTAGAAGTTAGCGCCCCACGAGGCGGTACGCAGTATTTT.